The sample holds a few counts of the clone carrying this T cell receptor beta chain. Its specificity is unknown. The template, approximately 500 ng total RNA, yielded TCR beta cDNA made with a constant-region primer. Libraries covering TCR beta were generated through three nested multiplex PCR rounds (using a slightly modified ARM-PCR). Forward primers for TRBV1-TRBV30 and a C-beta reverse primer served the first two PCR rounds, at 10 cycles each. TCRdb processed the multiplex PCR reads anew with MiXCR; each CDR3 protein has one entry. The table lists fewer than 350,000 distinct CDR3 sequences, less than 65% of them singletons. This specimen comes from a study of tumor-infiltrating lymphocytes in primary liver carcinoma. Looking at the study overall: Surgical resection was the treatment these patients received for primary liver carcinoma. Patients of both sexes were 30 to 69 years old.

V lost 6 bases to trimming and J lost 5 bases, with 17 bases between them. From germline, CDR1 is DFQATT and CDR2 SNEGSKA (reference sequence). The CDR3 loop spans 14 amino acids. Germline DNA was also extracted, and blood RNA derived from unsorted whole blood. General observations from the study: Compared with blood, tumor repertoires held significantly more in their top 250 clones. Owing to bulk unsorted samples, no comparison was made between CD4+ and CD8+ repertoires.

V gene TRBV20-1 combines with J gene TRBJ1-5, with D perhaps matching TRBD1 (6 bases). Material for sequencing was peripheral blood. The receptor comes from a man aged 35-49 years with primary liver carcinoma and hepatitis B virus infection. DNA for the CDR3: TGCAGTGCGCCCAGTGGGGGGGCTTATCAGCCCCAGCATTTT. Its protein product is CSAPSGGAYQPQHF.